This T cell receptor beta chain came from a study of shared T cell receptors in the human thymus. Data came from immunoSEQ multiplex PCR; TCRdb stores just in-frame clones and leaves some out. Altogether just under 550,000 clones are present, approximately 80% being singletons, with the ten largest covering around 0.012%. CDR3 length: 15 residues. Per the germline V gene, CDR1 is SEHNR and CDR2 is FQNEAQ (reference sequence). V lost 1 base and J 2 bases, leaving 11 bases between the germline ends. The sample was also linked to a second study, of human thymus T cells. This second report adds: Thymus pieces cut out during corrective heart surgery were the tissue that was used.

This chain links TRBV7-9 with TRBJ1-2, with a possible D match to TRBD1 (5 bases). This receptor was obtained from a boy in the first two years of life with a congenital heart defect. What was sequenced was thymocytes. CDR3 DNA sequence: TGTGCCAGCAGCTTAGGGGCAGGGAGGAACTATGGCTACACCTTC. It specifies CASSLGAGRNYGYTF.